This T cell receptor beta chain was recorded in a study of cytomegalovirus exposure and HLA in healthy donors (dated by TCRdb to about 2017). About the full investigation: In an earlier analysis of 550 to 750 of the donors, roughly 300 Gb of sequence data and 90 million to 120 million unique TCR beta sequences from 180 million or so T cells were reported. Roughly 300 gigabases of sequencing data and approximately 85 million unique TCR sequences were included in an early release covering about 700 HLA-typed donors. The genetic ancestry cluster associated with self-reported Caucasian donors included around four fifths of the roughly 400 genotyped donors. The aim of the study was to test whether cataloging public T cell receptors could identify signatures of past pathogen exposure. The T cell repertoires of 666 subjects were profiled by immunosequencing and related to cytomegalovirus serostatus. Along with the roughly 670-subject first cohort, a separate validation cohort of 120 different subjects was used. To predict cytomegalovirus infection status, the study combined high-throughput TCR immunosequencing, statistical association of individual TCRs with disease status, and machine learning. To study patterns of TCR occurrence, a later analysis re-analyzed previously published TCR beta repertoires from 650 to 750 donors and added high-resolution HLA genotyping. In the later analysis, no new phenotypic data were used to find candidate immune exposures; instead, reliance was placed on TCR beta sequences and their occurrence across donors. In an earlier analysis of 550 to 700 of the donors, high-throughput TCR beta sequencing was used to judge whether each TCR beta V gene segment behaved as functional or pseudogenic. Alongside the repertoire data, information on donor age, sex, ethnicity and CMV serostatus was compiled. A later genetic analysis used genome-wide SNP genotypes for about three fifths of the 666 donors, treating that subset as a discovery cohort. All discovery cohort repertoires had been generated using a single sequencing platform. HLA typing covered class I and class II loci at four-digit resolution. Typing coverage differed by locus: A, B, C, DRB1 and DQB1 were typed in about 629-640 donors, DQA1 in approximately 520, DPA1 in approximately 600, and DPB1 in just under 490. Five DR-DQ haplotypes were handled as single units for association and clustering because linkage in the cohort was strong. On average, around 240,000 unique TCR beta nucleotide sequences were sequenced per donor among fewer than 500 genotyped donors of the cohort, with around 19% of those sequences being non-productive.

V is clipped by 5 bases and J by 0 bases, and the sequence between their germline boundaries is 14 bases long. The germline V gene (reference sequence) provides CDR1 MNHEY and CDR2 SMNVEV. The CDR3 holds 16 amino acids from the cysteine to the phenylalanine. The entry retains the CDR3 DNA only, 48 bases that are in frame from base 1. The cohort comprised around 690 healthy bone marrow donors. All cohort members were sampled while nominally healthy, although unrecorded immune exposures were likely present. The donor tested CMV seronegative and was one of the 352 seronegative cohort members. Each donor provided a peripheral blood sample, and peripheral blood mononuclear cells were used for TCR beta sequencing. The Qiagen DNeasy Blood Extraction Kit was used to extract genomic DNA from the blood cell samples. Findings and caveats that apply to the study as a whole: Presence/absence analyses assumed roughly uniform sequencing depth across donors, an assumption that may not hold. At a false discovery rate of 0.05, a later analysis linked around 15,000 TCR beta sequences to specific HLA alleles. In vitro tests confirmed that three of the cytomegalovirus-associated TCR beta chains recognize cytomegalovirus antigens. Some IMGT-functional V segments, including TRBV6-2 and TRBV6-3, could not be distinguished by the 87-base-pair reads and were therefore excluded. The classifier was reported to diagnose cytomegalovirus status with high specificity and sensitivity in both the original cohort and the validation cohort. CMV serostatus was the only immune exposure information available for the cohort. V-gene and J-gene trimming of TCR beta chains was associated with a missense DCLRE1C variant in a later genetic analysis, and the association was replicated in an independent cohort. Because some donors lacked HLA typing at each locus, the association tests relied only on the typed subset. A later analysis found that most CMV-associated TCR beta chains appeared HLA-restricted, with HLA associations seemingly driven largely by CMV exposure. Most TCR sequences were observed very rarely across donors, whereas some public TCRs were present in many individuals. The study listed 150 to 200 TCR beta chains as associated with cytomegalovirus. In an earlier analysis of 587 of the donors, most TCR beta V segments appeared in productive rearrangements about 90% or about 30% of the time, broadly matching IMGT annotations. According to a later genetic analysis, donors in an Asian-associated ancestry cluster had fewer N-insertions in productive TCRs than the roughly 660-donor mean. A cluster of highly shared sequence variants was judged likely to be a technical artifact of the sequencing pipeline. A further reported finding was that TCR beta sequences accurately predicted the HLA-A and HLA-B alleles for most subjects in the first cohort. A later analysis found that TCR association rates varied across HLA loci, with DRB1 alleles showing the most associated TCRs and HLA-C alleles the fewest. In a later analysis, HLA-associated TCR beta chains showed more clonal expansion and lower generation probabilities than non-associated chains that were equally common. In this cohort, only TCR beta chains were sequenced, and detectable features were limited by the absence of alpha or paired-chain data. Assigning TCR associations to individual alleles was difficult when HLA alleles, especially DR and DQ, strongly co-occurred. Linkage disequilibrium might explain the correlated functional status among segregating V segments, but an unknown experimental factor could not be excluded. A later analysis reported that several top co-occurrence clusters appeared linked to parvovirus B19, influenza, CMV and Epstein-Barr virus. Because counts were too low, roughly 18 rarely observed V segments, including chromosome 9 orphons, were left out of the earlier analysis of 587 of the donors. The authors suggested that the approach could potentially be generalized to other disease states and immunological phenotypes.

For this clone: The specificity of this receptor is unknown. Base qualities are not recorded, but no much larger clone differs from it by a single base.

To prepare the library, the immunoSEQ multiplex PCR assay was applied. For the multiplex PCR, a mixture combining 60 forward primers for TCR Vbeta segments and 13 reverse primers for TCR Jbeta segments was used. Amplification of the CDR3 region of rearranged TCR beta genes was performed with a multiplex PCR assay on genomic DNA. On the Illumina HiSeq System, the amplified TCR beta libraries were sequenced as 87-base-pair reads. The authors processed their data as follows. A later analysis tallied 75 million to 85 million unique TCR beta chains across the 666 repertoires, and some 10 million of those chains were shared by two or more donors. A nearest-neighbor algorithm error-corrected the raw reads and collapsed the reads into unique sequences, merging closely related sequences to remove PCR and sequencing errors. To assign V, D and J gene segments, CDR3 sequences were aligned to IMGT reference sequences. For a sequence to be retained, at least a six-nucleotide match to both a V gene segment and a J gene segment was required. A rearrangement counted as productive if the CDR3 had no stop codons and remained in frame with V and J, and every other rearrangement counted as non-productive. CDR3 was defined by IMGT convention, running from the second conserved V-encoded cysteine to the conserved J-encoded phenylalanine. Sequences without an unambiguous match to a single V gene segment were excluded from the earlier analysis of approximately 600 of the donors. In an earlier analysis of approximately 590 of the donors, a V segment was called functional when productive rearrangements were above 56.7%, and segregating when the standard deviation between donors exceeded 5%. A statistical classification framework was built to diagnose cytomegalovirus status from the catalog of TCR beta chain sequences. V and J gene assignment, in a later analysis, came from comparing TCR nucleotide sequences with IMGT/GENE-DB human TR gene sequences. In a later analysis, CDR3 sequences and most-parsimonious VDJ recombination scenarios were assigned using the TCRdist pipeline. A later analysis defined each TCR beta chain by its CDR3 amino acid sequence plus V-gene family, and excluded reads lacking a unique V-gene family. As a way to deal with suspected cross-contamination and a sequencing artifact, a later analysis dropped over 550 nucleotide sequences that were highly shared and had low generation probability. A later analysis calculated a clonal expansion index for each public chain from normalized within-repertoire ranks of inferred template counts. In a later analysis, generation probabilities were computed with a VDJ recombination model fitted to out-of-frame rearrangements, and the resulting probabilities were checked against IGoR. In a later analysis, hypergeometric tests were used to score TCR-TCR, TCR-HLA and TCR-CMV co-occurrence, with a repertoire-size bias correction applied to TCR pairs. A later analysis estimated false discovery rates by permuting HLA or CMV assignments 20 times. In a later analysis, co-occurring TCRs were grouped using DBSCAN, and TCRdist sequence similarity was added for clustering within HLA-allele-positive subsets. Co-occurrence clustering excluded repertoires with fewer than 30,000 or more than 120,000 public chains, plus five with anomalous nucleotide sharing. The table was pulled from immuneACCESS by TCRdb, which kept in-frame rearrangements only. Such tables lose some clones; where checked, under half of the loss comes from unresolved V genes, and the rest has no known cause. V and J calls and clone size are copied from that table; D and trimming were computed from the DNA. The sample has 120,000 or so clones on record, around 84% of them singletons. The ten biggest clones cover just under 6.5% of the sample.

The sequence was obtained from a woman aged 40 to 49 in good health and CMV-seronegative. Sequencing was carried out using PBMCs. The V and J genes are TRBV27 and TRBJ2-1; the D gene lacks a confident call. For the CDR3, the sequence is CASSPFITSSYNEQFF. The nucleotide sequence reads TGTGCCAGCAGTCCCTTTATTACCAGCTCCTACAATGAGCAGTTCTTC.